These 5 T cell receptor beta chains were all obtained from the same sample, sequenced in a study of cytomegalovirus exposure and HLA in healthy donors (dated by TCRdb to 2015 to 2018). The protocol used for the library was the immunoSEQ multiplex PCR assay. This immuneACCESS table, as held by TCRdb, lists in-frame sequences with V and J called but not all clones. Of the missing ones, under half trace to an unresolved V gene in checked studies; the others have no known cause. This sample is represented by around 130,000 clones; about 84% of them were singletons. Approximately 2% of the sample is taken by the ten largest. Sequenced material: PBMCs. These receptors came from a woman younger than 45 in good health and CMV-seronegative.

V gene TRBV29-1 combines with J gene TRBJ1-1; D is unresolved. The CDR3 covers 11 residues. Trimming cost V 1 base and J 14 bases, with 14 bases left between them. The germline V gene has CDR1 SQVTM and CDR2 ANQGSEA. The CDR3 here is CSVEVLSLAFF. The CDR3 DNA follows: TGCAGCGTTGAAGTTTTATCCTTGGCCTTCTTT.

This chain links TRBV5-3 with TRBJ1-2; no clear D gene. TRBV5-3 is classed as an ORF, of uncertain function. The CDR3 is 15 amino acids. Trimming shortened V by 1 base and J by 2 bases, and 12 bases separated the two germline ends. Here the CDR3 reads CARSLHCDFNYGYTF. The CDR3 region has the DNA TGTGCCAGAAGCTTGCACTGCGACTTCAACTATGGCTACACCTTC.

The chain carries TRBV29-1 and TRBJ2-7, with a possible D match to TRBD1 (5 bases). Trimming removed 6 bases at V and 4 bases at J, with 19 bases between. CDR1 and CDR2 (germline): SQVTM, ANQGSEA. The CDR3 contains 14 residues. The CDR3 region is CSVVGRTSQYEQYF. Here the CDR3 DNA reads TGCAGCGTAGTCGGACGGACATCTCAATACGAGCAGTACTTC.

The V call is TRBV27, the J call TRBJ2-2; D is uncertain. CDR1 and CDR2 (germline): MNHEY, SMNVEV (reference sequence). V was shortened by 6 bases and J by 5 bases, with 16 bases between the two germline ends. This CDR3 comprises 15 residues. CDR3 DNA sequence: TGTGCCAGCAGGATACCGACATTGGGTACCGGGGAGCTGTTTTTT. Its translation is CASRIPTLGTGELFF.

The rearrangement links TRBV5-6 to TRBJ2-3; 7 nucleotides line up with TRBD2. J gave up 0 bases and V 3 bases, and 7 bases lay outside the gene matches. Germline V gene sequence: CDR1 SGHDT, CDR2 YYEEEE. The length of the CDR3 is 16 residues. The CDR3 spells CASSWALRGSTDTQYF. The CDR3 DNA sequence: TGTGCCAGCAGCTGGGCTCTGCGGGGGAGCACAGATACGCAGTATTTT.